This passage covers 27 T cell receptor beta chains from one sample sequenced in a study of T cells in localized non-small cell lung cancer. Data came from immunoSEQ multiplex PCR; TCRdb stores just in-frame clones and leaves some out. The sample contains approximately 16,000 clones, approximately 85% of which appear only once. The source material was peripheral blood, sampled before any cancer treatment. The receptors originated from a female donor of 60 years or more with stage I squamous cell lung carcinoma.

The chain links TRBV2 to TRBJ1-4, with D tentatively TRBD1 (6 bases). With 6 bases removed from V and 5 bases from J, the gap between germline ends came to 10 bases. The germline CDR1 and CDR2 sequences are SNHLY and FYNNEI. CDR3 length equals 13 residues. For the CDR3, the DNA is TGTGCCAGCAGCGTCGGGACAAATGAAAAACTGTTTTTT. Translation gives CASSVGTNEKLFF.

This clone has a handful of counts. J is TRBJ2-5 and V is TRBV23-1; tentatively, D is TRBD2 (6 bases). TRBV23-1 belongs to the ORF category, with a function that is uncertain. Trimming shortened V by 7 bases and J by 9 bases, and 9 bases separated the two germline ends. The CDR3 spans 10 residues. The CDR3 nucleotides read TGCGCCAGCAATTGGGAGGCCCAGTACTTC. It yields the protein CASNWEAQYF.

The chain combines TRBV5-4 with TRBJ1-4; D uncertain. The V gene lost 1 base and the J gene lost 10 bases, with 17 bases spanning the gap. Germline V CDR1 and CDR2: SGHNT, YYREEE (reference sequence). CDR3 size: 15 residues. DNA for the CDR3: TGTGCCAGCAGCTTGTATGGCACCAGATCAGCAAAACTGTTTTTT. Translated: CASSLYGTRSAKLFF.

The chain recombines TRBV19 with TRBJ1-1, with D possibly matching TRBD1 (5 bases). This CDR3 has 13 residues. V was shortened by 7 bases and J by 3 bases, with 12 bases between the two germline ends. CDR1 is LNHDA, CDR2 SQIVND, per germline (reference sequence). The CDR3 DNA follows: TGTGCCAGTACCGACCGGGGGGACACTGAAGCTTTCTTT. Translation gives CASTDRGDTEAFF.

The chain joins TRBV6-5 to TRBJ1-2; no reliable D call. This CDR3 spans 14 amino acids. CDR1 is MNHEY and CDR2 is SVGAGI in the germline V gene. The V gene lost 6 bases and the J gene lost 1 base, with 12 bases spanning the gap. In nucleotides, the CDR3 is TGTGCCAGCAGCCGCTCCGGGATTAACTATGGCTACACCTTC. This gives the protein CASSRSGINYGYTF.

The genes are TRBV30 and TRBJ2-1; 7 nucleotides match TRBD2. The CDR3 has 15 residues. The junction had 11 bases not matched to a gene; V was cut back by 4 bases and J by 5 bases. Germline lookup yields CDR1 GTSNPN and CDR2 SVGIG (reference sequence). The CDR3 DNA reads TGTGCCTGGACGCTGGGGACTACGGTGGACAATGAGCAGTTCTTC. Its translation is CAWTLGTTVDNEQFF.

The chain uses TRBV4-2 and TRBJ1-1, with a weak D call TRBD1 (6 bases). The CDR3 spans 15 residues. V lost 3 bases and J 4 bases, leaving 15 bases between the germline ends. The germline gives CDR1 LGHNA, CDR2 YNFKEQ. In DNA, the CDR3 is TGTGCCAGCAGCCAGAGCTGGGGGGCTGGCACTGAAGCTTTCTTT. Amino acid sequence: CASSQSWGAGTEAFF.

The chain carries TRBV10-2 and TRBJ2-2, with 7 bases lining up with TRBD2. Germline V gene sequence: CDR1 WSHSY, CDR2 SAAADI. There are 14 residues in the CDR3. V was pared by 8 bases and J by 3 bases, with 6 bases of the junction left unmatched. CDR3 region: CASSRGVDTGELFF. Written as DNA, the CDR3 is TGCGCCAGCTCTCGGGGGGTGGACACCGGGGAGCTGTTTTTT.

Worth noting for this clone: Additional DNA sequences in this sample encode the identical CDR3. CDR3 sequence: CASSGQGAYEQYF. The CDR3 coding sequence is TGTGCCAGCAGCGGACAGGGGGCCTACGAGCAGTACTTC. This chain joins TRBV9 and TRBJ2-7; 9 nucleotides align to TRBD1. This CDR3 is 13 amino acids long. With V trimmed by 3 bases and J by 2 bases, 0 bases remained unmatched. Germline V gene data show CDR1 as SGDLS and CDR2 as YYNGEE.

J is TRBJ2-5 and V is TRBV19; 9 bases are a match to TRBD2. J was trimmed by 1 base and V by 3 bases; bases with no gene match: 6. Per the germline V gene, CDR1 is LNHDA and CDR2 is SQIVND (reference sequence). This CDR3 is built from 16 residues. CDR3 loop: CASSMGLAGPQETQYF. The CDR3 region has the DNA TGTGCCAGTAGTATGGGGCTAGCGGGACCCCAAGAGACCCAGTACTTC.

The gene calls are TRBV6-6 and TRBJ2-5; perhaps TRBD1 as D (6 bases). CDR1 and CDR2 from the germline V gene are MNHNY and SVGAGI (reference sequence). This CDR3 is built from 13 residues. V was cut by 5 bases and J by 5 bases, with 12 bases left in between. As DNA, the CDR3 is TGTGCCAGCAGTATAGGGGGTAGGGAGACCCAGTACTTC. This gives the protein CASSIGGRETQYF.

The gene calls are TRBV30 and TRBJ1-1, with TRBD1 identical over 9 bases. CDR1 and CDR2 (germline): GTSNPN, SVGIG (reference sequence). This CDR3 contains 16 residues. Trimming at V came to 7 bases and at J to 1 base, leaving 13 bases not matched to a gene. DNA for the CDR3: TGTGCCTCCCAGGGACAGGGCGAAGTGTGGAACACTGAAGCTTTCTTT. Encoded protein: CASQGQGEVWNTEAFF. The full variable domain, completed using reference TRBV30 and TRBJ1-1, is SQTIHQWPATLVQPVGSPLSLECTVEGTSNPNLYWYRQAAGRGLQLLFYSVGIGQISSEVPQNLSASRPQDRQFILSSKKLLLSDSGFYLCASQGQGEVWNTEAFFGQGTRLTVV.

J is TRBJ1-2 and V is TRBV27; D is possibly TRBD1 (6 bases). Looked up from germline, CDR1 is MNHEY and CDR2 is SMNVEV (reference sequence). The V end was cut by 3 bases, the J end by 4 bases, with 18 bases between. The CDR3 is 16 amino acids. DNA of the CDR3: TGTGCCAGCAGTTTCTATCGAGGACAGCGGTTCTATGGCTACACCTTC. As protein: CASSFYRGQRFYGYTF.

The chain uses TRBV5-4 and TRBJ2-7; weak D call: TRBD1 (6 bases). CDR1 and CDR2 from the germline V gene are SGHNT and YYREEE (reference sequence). The CDR3 consists of 14 residues. V lost 4 bases and J lost 2, with 13 bases in between. CDR3 in DNA: TGTGCCAGCAGCCCCGCCCGGACAGCCTACGAGCAGTACTTC. It yields the protein CASSPARTAYEQYF.

The chain recombines TRBV11-2 with TRBJ2-7; 7 positions agree with TRBD2. The CDR3 consists of 14 residues. Germline assignment: CDR1 SGHAT and CDR2 FQNNGV. The trim removed 3 bases at V and 2 bases at J, leaving 4 bases unmatched. This chain's CDR3 is CASSLGGGPYEQYF. As DNA, the CDR3 is TGTGCCAGCAGCTTGGGGGGAGGGCCCTACGAGCAGTACTTC. The whole variable domain, remainder taken from reference TRBV11-2 and TRBJ2-7, is EAGVAQSPRYKIIEKRQSVAFWCNPISGHATLYWYQQILGQGPKLLIQFQNNGVVDDSQLPKDRFSAERLKGVDSTLKIQPAKLEDSAVYLCASSLGGGPYEQYFGPGTRLTVT.

This clone was seen only a few times. V gene TRBV20-1 combines with J gene TRBJ1-1; D ambiguous. V was cut by 0 bases and J by 3 bases, with 2 bases left in between. The CDR3 is 11 amino acids. Germline assignment: CDR1 DFQATT and CDR2 SNEGSKA (reference sequence). DNA of the CDR3: TGCAGTGCTAGAGAGTACACTGAAGCTTTCTTT. This codes for CSAREYTEAFF.

This clone appeared a single time. The rearrangement joins TRBV9 to TRBJ2-2, with D possibly being TRBD2 (6 bases). The V gene lost 0 bases and the J gene lost 0 bases, with 6 bases spanning the gap. The germline V gene encodes CDR1 SGDLS and CDR2 YYNGEE. The CDR3 length is 15 residues. CDR3 residues: CASSVASANTGELFF. CDR3 DNA sequence: TGTGCCAGCAGCGTAGCTAGCGCGAACACCGGGGAGCTGTTTTTT.

The rearrangement joins TRBV28 to TRBJ2-3, with D tentatively TRBD1 or TRBD2 (5 bases each). Trimming removed 6 bases at V and 0 bases at J, with 16 bases between. The V gene's germline CDR1 is MDHEN and CDR2 SYDVKM. The CDR3 is 16 amino acids. CDR3 DNA sequence: TGTGCCAGCAGCTCTCCGGGACCGGAGAGCACAGATACGCAGTATTTT. The encoded protein is CASSSPGPESTDTQYF.

This rearrangement joins TRBV5-4 to TRBJ2-3; 8 bases match TRBD1. The V gene end was trimmed by 5 bases and the J gene end by 0 bases; junction bases not matched to a gene: 2. CDR3 length: 14 residues. Looked up from germline, CDR1 is SGHNT and CDR2 is YYREEE (reference sequence). As DNA, the CDR3 is TGTGCCAGCAGTCGGGACAGGAGCACAGATACGCAGTATTTT. It encodes CASSRDRSTDTQYF. Full variable domain (missing parts from reference TRBV5-4 and TRBJ2-3): ETGVTQSPTHLIKTRGQQVTLRCSSQSGHNTVSWYQQALGQGPQFIFQYYREEENGRGNFPPRFSGLQFPNYSSELNVNALELDDSALYLCASSRDRSTDTQYFGPGTRLTVL.

The chain carries TRBV28 and TRBJ2-7; maybe TRBD2 (5 bases). Trimming removed 2 bases from V and 2 bases from J, with 13 bases in between. Germline CDR1 MDHEN, CDR2 SYDVKM. The length of the CDR3 is 15 residues. DNA for the CDR3: TGTGCCAGCAGTTTAGGGCCAGGAGGTACCTACGAGCAGTACTTC. Translating gives CASSLGPGGTYEQYF.

The V and J genes are TRBV10-3 and TRBJ1-6; no clear D. This CDR3 has 14 amino acids. Germline V CDR1 and CDR2: ENHRY, SYGVKD. The germline V and J ends were trimmed by 10 bases and 10 bases, with 20 bases remaining between them. The CDR3 sequence is CASLGQSWGSPLHF. DNA for the CDR3: TGTGCCAGCCTTGGGCAGTCCTGGGGATCACCCCTCCACTTT.

This chain uses TRBV6-6 with TRBJ1-2; 10 bases agree with TRBD1. V shed 8 bases, J shed 7 bases, and the junction held 10 bases outside the gene matches. The CDR3 extends over 14 amino acids. CDR1 MNHNY and CDR2 SVGAGI come from the germline V gene (reference sequence). Here the CDR3 DNA reads TGTGCCAGCTTTTGGACAGGGGGAGTTGGTGGCTACACCTTC. Protein sequence: CASFWTGGVGGYTF.

The CDR3 sequence: CASSLPYNEQFF. The CDR3 DNA reads as TGTGCCAGCAGCTTGCCTTACAATGAGCAGTTCTTC. This chain connects TRBV5-4 to TRBJ2-1; D call uncertain. The length of the CDR3 is 12 residues. Trimming pared 1 base from V and 4 bases from J, leaving 3 bases between. Germline V CDR1 and CDR2: SGHNT, YYREEE (reference sequence).

The rearrangement links TRBV7-2 to TRBJ2-1; TRBD1 is a possible D gene (5 bases). Trimming cost V 5 bases and J 4 bases, with 9 bases left between them. The CDR3 covers 13 residues. Germline-derived CDR1 and CDR2 are SGHTA and FQGNSA. Here the CDR3 reads CASSPPGYNEQFF. The CDR3, as DNA: TGTGCCAGCAGCCCGCCAGGGTACAATGAGCAGTTCTTC.

The gene calls are TRBV30 and TRBJ1-4, with TRBD1 matching 7 bases. The germline CDR1 and CDR2 sequences are GTSNPN and SVGIG (reference sequence). The CDR3 is 17 amino acids. V lost 3 bases to trimming and J lost 6 bases; unmatched junction nucleotides: 16. The CDR3 bases are TGTGCCTGGAGATCCCCCATAGGGGGCGCGGGCTATGAAAAACTGTTTTTT. Protein product: CAWRSPIGGAGYEKLFF.

V usage is TRBV28 and J usage is TRBJ1-2, with 12 positions matching TRBD1. Germline CDR1 reads MDHEN; CDR2 reads SYDVKM. CDR3 length equals 17 residues. With V trimmed by 4 bases and J by 4 bases, 10 bases remained unmatched. CDR3 bases: TGTGCCAGCAGTTCAGGGACAGGGGGCGCCGGTCGCTATGGCTACACCTTC. Its translation is CASSSGTGGAGRYGYTF.

This clone has only one observation. The rearrangement joins TRBV15 to TRBJ2-1, with a tentative D call TRBD1 (6 bases). Trimming cost V 2 bases and J 2 bases, with 22 bases left between them. Germline lookup yields CDR1 LNHNV and CDR2 YYDKDF (reference sequence). There are 19 residues in the CDR3. The CDR3 is CATSRYYSRDMFAYNEQFF. For the CDR3, the DNA is TGTGCCACCAGCAGATATTATTCGAGGGACATGTTCGCCTACAATGAGCAGTTCTTC.